This record concerns one TCR beta chain sequence. This CDR3 has 11 amino acids. Trimming shortened V by 5 bases and J by 3 bases, and 5 bases separated the two germline ends. The data stem from a study of T-cell reconstitution after alpha-beta-depleted transplantation in children. Unique molecular identifiers were incorporated into the prepared TCRbeta library. TCRdb itself ran the PCR reads through MiXCR, one entry per CDR3 protein. The sample yields 500,000 or so distinct CDR3 sequences, less than 35% seen once. The J gene is TRBJ2-7, the V gene TRBV12-3 or TRBV12-4; D is ambiguous. Specimen: PBMCs from the stem cell graft donor, collected from the stem cell graft. This sequence originates from a human donor who donated a stem cell graft to a child with aplastic anemia. DNA for the CDR3: TGTGCCAGCAGTGGGGTCTACGAGCAGTACTTC. Residues: CASSGVYEQYF.